What follows is one T cell receptor beta chain and its context. Its antigen is still unknown. Trimming at V came to 3 bases and at J to 11 bases, leaving 4 bases not matched to a gene. The CDR3 runs 11 residues. CDR1 and CDR2 from the germline V gene are GTSNPN and SVGIG (reference sequence). Primers for the PCR totalled 60 Vbeta and 13 Jbeta. Using immunoSEQ multiplex PCR, the repertoire was profiled, and TCRdb retains in-frame clones only, with some absent. The sample gives 90,000 to 140,000 clones, 76% of which show up once; about 7.5% is in the top ten. The sample is drawn from a study of cytomegalovirus exposure and HLA in healthy donors. Study outcomes and limitations: Cytomegalovirus status, reportedly, was diagnosed with high specificity and sensitivity by the classifier. In a later analysis, the majority of CMV-associated beta chains seemingly showed HLA restriction.

This sequence joins TRBV30 and TRBJ1-1, with 9 bases aligning to TRBD1. The receptor was derived from a man aged 35 to 55 in good health and CMV-seropositive. Material for sequencing was PBMCs. CDR3 sequence (DNA): TGTGCCTGGAGCGGGGACAGGGCCGCTTTCTTT. Protein product: CAWSGDRAAFF.